These 5 T cell receptor beta chains were sequenced from one sample in a study of a mutant IDH1 vaccine in newly diagnosed glioma. Clones were sequenced by immunoSEQ multiplex PCR, and TCRdb holds only the in-frame ones, with some missing. The sample contains tens of thousands of clones, 82% of which appear only once. Indicated time point: baseline, week 1 (first vaccination visit). Documented treatment: pre-vaccination baseline after standard-of-care therapy. Material: PBMCs, obtained from a glioma patient treated with radiotherapy, temozolomide or both. These receptors originate from a man aged 25 to 45 with glioma.

This chain joins TRBV5-1 and TRBJ2-7, with 9 bases fitting TRBD1. The trim removed 1 base at V and 3 bases at J, leaving 2 bases unmatched. This CDR3 region has 14 residues. CDR1 is SGHRS and CDR2 is YFSETQ in the germline V gene. The CDR3 protein is CASSLTGGNYEQYF. DNA for the CDR3: TGCGCCAGCAGCTTGACAGGGGGCAACTACGAGCAGTACTTC.

This rearrangement joins TRBV5-1 to TRBJ1-5; 8 bases fit TRBD1. V lost 1 base, J lost 3 bases, and 21 bases stayed unmatched. CDR1 and CDR2 from the germline V gene are SGHRS and YFSETQ. This CDR3 is built from 21 residues. CDR3 region: CASSLRTGNGYSMGSNQPQHF. As DNA, the CDR3 is TGCGCCAGCAGCTTGAGGACAGGGAACGGATATAGCATGGGGTCCAATCAGCCCCAGCATTTT.

The rearrangement links TRBV6-6 to TRBJ1-2; no firm D call. The CDR3 runs to 14 residues. The germline V gene has CDR1 MNHNY and CDR2 SVGAGI (reference sequence). Trimming removed 4 bases at V and 0 bases at J, with 9 bases between. CDR3: CASSLVPSNYGYTF. The CDR3 region has the DNA TGTGCCAGCAGTTTGGTTCCCTCTAACTATGGCTACACCTTC.

The chain's CDR3 is CASSTKTGGGTGELFF. The CDR3 DNA sequence: TGTGCCAGTAGTACCAAAACAGGGGGTGGCACCGGGGAGCTGTTTTTT. The rearrangement uses TRBV19 and TRBJ2-2; 8 bases are shared with TRBD1. The germline V gene encodes CDR1 LNHDA and CDR2 SQIVND (reference sequence). The CDR3 is 16 amino acids. V trimming: 4 bases; J trimming: 4 bases; junction bases outside the gene matches: 8.

The V gene is TRBV27, the J gene TRBJ1-2; D unresolved. Germline-derived CDR1 and CDR2 are MNHEY and SMNVEV (reference sequence). The CDR3 covers 12 residues. V lost 10 bases and J lost 7, with 16 bases in between. CDR3: CATHGRVGGYTF. The CDR3 coding sequence is TGTGCCACCCACGGTAGGGTTGGTGGCTACACCTTC.